This record looks at one TCR beta chain sequence and its context. Its target is not known. TCRdb re-analysed the reads in MiXCR, keeping a single row per CDR3 protein. The top ten hold 31% of the sample, which has 200,000 or so distinct CDR3 sequences, over 25% seen once. This specimen comes from a study of T cell repertoires in cytomegalovirus infection. About the research overall: It was the public TCR beta signatures that indicated both CMV infection and matching HLA type.

Study outcomes and limitations: Within the response measured ex vivo, HLA-C-restricted CMV-specific TCR beta clonotypes were dominant. Carriers of CMV plus the relevant HLA were identified by cumulative public TCR beta family frequency.

The CDR3 covers 14 residues. In germline, CDR1 is LGHNT, CDR2 FRNRAP. V was trimmed by 1 base and J by 5 bases, leaving 11 bases between them. This chain connects TRBV12-5 to TRBJ1-2; D not certain. Source material: PBMCs. This TCR came from a human donor in good health (CMV status not recorded). Some clones in this sample may be carry-over from other donors' samples. The DNA of the CDR3 is TGTGCTAGTGGTTTGGGGACGGTATTATATGGCTACACCTTC. Its protein is CASGLGTVLYGYTF.